This T cell receptor (beta chain) came from a study of CD8+CD57+ T cells in acquired aplastic anemia (dated by TCRdb to the late 2010s). Regarding the study in general: A mean of approximately 3 ug of DNA, ranging from roughly 0.2 to 30 ug, was extracted from sorted CD4+ and CD8+ cells. CD8+CD57+ expansion was defined as frequency above the mean frequency observed in healthy subjects.

As for this clonotype: Its binding antigen is unknown. Base qualities are missing; no much larger clone stands one base away.

The germline V gene sets CDR1 to SGHVS and CDR2 to FQNEAQ. The CDR3 has 17 amino acids, counting the end cysteine and phenylalanine. Of all the DNA, just the CDR3 is kept, 51 bases in frame from base 1. Here V drops 8 bases and J drops 4 bases, and the junction holds 16 bases not matched to any gene. Expansion of CD8+CD57+ cells had been shown by flow cytometry in the patients chosen for sequencing. Severe acquired aplastic anemia was diagnosed in all patients according to International Study of Aplastic Anemia and Agranulocytosis and Camitta criteria. At the time blood was sampled, none of the patients had received any therapy. In the study, sorted CD4+ and CD8+ blood T cells from patients with severe aplastic anemia and from healthy subjects underwent deep sequencing of TCR repertoires. In the USA, patient enrollment took place under clinicaltrials.gov protocols 00001620, 01623167, 00001397, 00071045, 00081523 and 00961064. Ficoll-Paque density gradient centrifugation was used to isolate peripheral blood mononuclear cells. Before DNA extraction, CD4+ and CD8+ T cells were sorted by FACS or by magnetic beads.

Profiling of TCR beta VDJ combinations and CDR3 sequences used genomic DNA as the template. An Illumina HiSeq 2000 was the platform used for TCR repertoire sequencing. The study's processing was this. Repertoires were assessed using TRBV/TRBJ rearrangement plots, CDR3 size and DJ length profiles, and Simpson's diversity index. Whichever DNA sequence was most abundant in the deep sequencing data was defined as the immunodominant clone. CDR3 amino acid sequences were checked for sharing across subjects and were also compared against the VDJdb database and published repertoires. TCRdb's own reprocessing of the public reads used fastp at Q25 and MiXCR and kept productive beta chains. When rows share a CDR3 protein, they turn into one entry using the most common DNA and genes. TCRdb's processing, not the study's, gives the V and J calls here. This sample comprises under 350,000 distinct CDR3 sequences, about three fifths of them detected only once. 1% to 1.5% of the sample is held by the ten biggest clonotypes.

On the study overall, not on this receptor specifically: CD8+ Simpson's diversity did not differ significantly between patients and healthy controls (P=0.060). Although roughly 30 CD8+ CDR3 sequences were shared by patients and controls, these sequences appeared highly expressed in patients and within the immunodominant clones of patients.

The sequenced material came from sorted CD4+, CD8+, or CD8+CD57+ T cells (not recorded which) from PBMCs. The sequence derives from a human donor with aplastic anemia. Rearrangement joined TRBV7-8 to TRBJ2-1, with TRBD1 matching 8 junction bases. The CDR3 corresponds to CASSPALDRGLYNEQFF. The base sequence is TGTGCCAGCTCACCGGCTTTAGACAGGGGCCTTTACAATGAGCAGTTCTTC.